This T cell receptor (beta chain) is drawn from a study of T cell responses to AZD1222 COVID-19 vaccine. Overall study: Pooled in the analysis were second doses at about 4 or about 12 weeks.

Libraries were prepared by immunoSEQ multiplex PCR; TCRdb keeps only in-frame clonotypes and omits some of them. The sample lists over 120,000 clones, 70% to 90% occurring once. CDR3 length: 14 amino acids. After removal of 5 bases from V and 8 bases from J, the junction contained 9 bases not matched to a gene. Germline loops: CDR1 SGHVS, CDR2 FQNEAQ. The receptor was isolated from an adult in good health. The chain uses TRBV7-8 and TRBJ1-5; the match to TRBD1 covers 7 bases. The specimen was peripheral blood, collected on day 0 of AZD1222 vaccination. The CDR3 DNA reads TGTGCCAGCAGCCTAGGGACAGCCAGGGAGCCCCAGCATTTT. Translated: CASSLGTAREPQHF.